Listed here are 12 T cell receptor beta chains from one sample, sequenced in a study of blood T cell repertoires in COVID-19. The data were produced by immunoSEQ multiplex PCR, yet TCRdb's version contains in-frame clones alone and is incomplete. The top ten hold approximately 0.77% of the sample, which has over 100,000 clones, approximately 88% seen once. Sequencing was done on a sample of peripheral blood. The receptor source for this set is a woman in her sixties or seventies with acute or convalescent COVID-19.

The rearrangement joins TRBV6-2 or TRBV6-3 to TRBJ2-7; the match to TRBD2 covers 9 bases. Germline CDR1 and CDR2: MNHEY and SVGEGT. Trimming at V came to 4 bases and at J to 3 bases, leaving 4 bases not matched to a gene. The CDR3 is made up of 14 amino acids. CDR3 sequence: CASSSAGGHYEQYF. CDR3 DNA sequence: TGTGCCAGCAGTTCAGCGGGGGGCCACTACGAGCAGTACTTC.

This chain connects TRBV5-1 to TRBJ1-2; possible D gene TRBD1, 5 bases. Trimming pared 3 bases from V and 7 bases from J, leaving 13 bases between. Germline values: CDR1 SGHRS, CDR2 YFSETQ. The CDR3 loop spans 13 amino acids. Here the CDR3 DNA reads TGCGCCAGCAGCTCTGACGGCGGGGGTGGCTACACCTTC. Residues: CASSSDGGGGYTF.

The chain recombines TRBV7-2 with TRBJ2-7, with D maybe TRBD1 (5 bases). V was clipped by 4 bases and J by 7 bases, with 14 bases between them. The CDR3 consists of 13 residues. Per the germline V gene, CDR1 is SGHTA and CDR2 is FQGNSA. CDR3 coding DNA: TGTGCCAGCAGCTCGGTCAGGGTTGGGGAGCAGTACTTC. Translating it yields CASSSVRVGEQYF.

The chain has TRBV2 and TRBJ1-5; 8 bases are a match to TRBD1. Germline V CDR1 and CDR2: SNHLY, FYNNEI. The ends lost 6 bases at V and 3 bases at J; junction bases unmatched: 4. CDR3 size: 14 residues. The CDR3 bases are TGTGCCAGCAGGCCACAGGGGGACAATCAGCCCCAGCATTTT. This codes for CASRPQGDNQPQHF.

The rearrangement uses TRBV7-9 and TRBJ1-5; weak D call: TRBD1 (5 bases). V dropped 1 base and J dropped 4 bases, with 8 bases sitting between them. The CDR3 has 14 residues. CDR1 is SEHNR, CDR2 FQNEAQ, per germline (reference sequence). CDR3 sequence (DNA): TGTGCCAGCAGCTTAGAGCCAGGGAATCAGCCCCAGCATTTT. Amino acid sequence: CASSLEPGNQPQHF.

The V call is TRBV6-6, the J call TRBJ2-2; 10 bases match TRBD2. The junction had 4 bases not matched to a gene; V was cut back by 6 bases and J by 3 bases. The CDR3 is 15 residues long. From germline, CDR1 is MNHNY and CDR2 SVGAGI (reference sequence). CDR3 DNA sequence: TGTGCCAGCAGCAGCGGGAGGGCCCACACCGGGGAGCTGTTTTTT. It codes for CASSSGRAHTGELFF.

The chain uses TRBV10-1 and TRBJ2-1, with TRBD2 identical over 8 bases. CDR1 and CDR2 (germline): WNHNN, SYGVQD (reference sequence). The V segment lost 3 bases and the J segment 5 bases; nucleotides outside the gene matches: 6. The CDR3 has 15 residues. CDR3 nucleotides: TGCGCCAGCAGTGACAGGAGCGGGGGTAACAATGAGCAGTTCTTC. Protein product: CASSDRSGGNNEQFF.

Of note for this clone: One end of the junction fails to match germline, which may point to a read error. The chain joins TRBV11-2 to TRBJ1-3; unclear D gene. The CDR3 length is 15 residues. Germline values: CDR1 SGHAT, CDR2 FQNNGV. As DNA, the CDR3 is TGTGCCAGCAGCTTAGTACAGTACTCTGAAAACACCATATATTTT. Translated, it gives CASSLVQYSENTIYF.

This rearrangement joins TRBV19 to TRBJ2-1; 11 bases map to TRBD2. From germline, CDR1 is LNHDA and CDR2 SQIVND (reference sequence). With 3 bases clipped from V and 4 bases from J, the junction kept 11 bases outside the gene matches. The CDR3 loop spans 18 amino acids. This CDR3 is CASSIIHSGGGLYNEQFF. CDR3 nucleotide sequence: TGTGCCAGTAGTATCATCCATAGCGGGGGGGGCCTTTACAATGAGCAGTTCTTC.

The genes are TRBV19 and TRBJ1-1, with D maybe TRBD1 (5 bases). The CDR3 runs 13 residues. Trimming left V 1 base short and J 5 bases short, with 8 bases between. CDR1 and CDR2 from the germline V gene are LNHDA and SQIVND (reference sequence). The CDR3 sequence: CASSIGQGTEAFF. The CDR3 DNA sequence: TGTGCCAGTAGTATAGGGCAGGGTACTGAAGCTTTCTTT.

The chain couples TRBV7-9 to TRBJ2-1; D is uncertain. CDR3 size: 13 residues. V was cut by 4 bases and J by 1 base, with 5 bases left in between. The germline gives CDR1 SEHNR, CDR2 FQNEAQ (reference sequence). DNA for the CDR3: TGTGCCAGCAGCTCCAGGTCCTACAATGAGCAGTTCTTC. Translation: CASSSRSYNEQFF. The variable domain in full, completed from reference TRBV7-9 and TRBJ2-1, reads DTGVSQNPRHKITKRGQNVTFRCDPISEHNRLYWYRQTLGQGPEFLTYFQNEAQLEKSRLLSDRFSAERPKGSFSTLEIQRTEQGDSAMYLCASSSRSYNEQFFGPGTRLTVL.

The chain links TRBV5-6 to TRBJ1-4; 7 nucleotides align to TRBD1. V shed 0 bases, J shed 7 bases, and the junction held 3 bases outside the gene matches. This CDR3 spans 14 amino acids. In germline, CDR1 is SGHDT, CDR2 YYEEEE. CDR3 sequence (DNA): TGTGCCAGCAGCTTGGGAGGGGGCCCTGAAAAACTGTTTTTT. Translated, it gives CASSLGGGPEKLFF.